Given below is one TCR beta chain in context. Its antigen is unidentified. These data belong to a study of Tregs in tolerant kidney transplant recipients. Method: immunoSEQ multiplex PCR; TCRdb's copy keeps in-frame clones and lacks some. The table has 35,000 to 50,000 clones, about 95% seen once; the top ten hold around 0.35%. The V and J ends lost 1 base and 4 bases, in that order; junction bases with no gene match: 11. CDR1 is PRHDT, CDR2 FYEKMQ, per germline (reference sequence). The CDR3 consists of 18 residues. The rearrangement uses TRBV13 and TRBJ2-7; TRBD2 matches 12 bases. Sequencing used Tregs from blood cultured with allogeneic cells. The clonotype originates from a human donor in good health. CDR3 coding DNA: TGTGCCAGCAGCTTAGTTCCCCCGACTAGCGGGAGCCGTTACGAGCAGTACTTC. Its translation: CASSLVPPTSGSRYEQYF.